The entry below gives a single T cell receptor (beta chain) sequence along with its context. The V gene's germline CDR1 is KGHDR and CDR2 SFDVKD. V lost 3 bases, J lost 5 bases, and 5 bases stayed unmatched. This CDR3 spans 15 amino acids. These data come from a study of blood T cell repertoires in COVID-19. About the research overall: Donors in the United States, Italy and Spain gave samples during acute or convalescent COVID-19. PBMCs, B-cell-depleted T cells, or T cells provided the cDNA or gDNA that made up the material.

Per the authors' pipeline: For nucleated cells, counts were estimated from reference gene primer amplification. Method: immunoSEQ multiplex PCR; TCRdb's copy keeps in-frame clones and lacks some. V and J calls and clone size are given by that table; D and trimming were obtained from the DNA. Of roughly 250,000 clones listed, around 88% are singletons. This sequence was found in a man aged 25-45 years with acute or convalescent COVID-19. Source material: peripheral blood. V gene TRBV24-1 combines with J gene TRBJ2-5; 10 positions match TRBD1. This chain's CDR3 is CATSDRQGAVETQYF. The CDR3 coding sequence is TGTGCCACCAGTGATCGACAGGGGGCGGTGGAGACCCAGTACTTC.